This TCR beta chain originates from a study of Graves' ophthalmopathy and Graves' hyperthyroidism. Study findings and constraints: Blood also carried most expanded thyroid clonotypes exceeding 0.001 frequency. An 81.08% specificity and around 88% sensitivity were achieved by a 13-signature model that separated ophthalmopathy from stable hyperthyroidism.

RNA transcripts provided the template for amplifying TCR beta CDR3 regions. Second-round multiplex PCR came after first-round RT-PCR with HTBI primers. TCRdb analysed the multiplex PCR reads with MiXCR anew, one entry per CDR3 protein. Among a few hundred thousand distinct CDR3 sequences listed, less than 20% were seen once. This clonotype was picked up many times. Its matching antigen is unknown. Hyperthyroidism was new, under 2 months, in patients aged 18 to 65. Orbital computed tomography, together with clinical symptoms, serum thyroxine, TRAb and thyroid ultrasound, was used for diagnosis. This CDR3 contains 12 residues. Trimming shortened V by 6 bases and J by 2 bases, and 7 bases separated the two germline ends.

The sample was peripheral blood. The clonotype was recovered from a young woman with stable Graves' hyperthyroidism. V usage is TRBV12-3 or TRBV12-4 and J usage is TRBJ1-2; no firm D call. The CDR3 spells CASSRRNYGYTF. CDR3 nucleotides: TGTGCCAGCAGCCGCCGGAACTATGGCTACACCTTC.